What follows describes a single T cell receptor (beta chain). The data stem from a study of technical replicates of blood from a handful of donors. This table comes from immunoSEQ multiplex PCR, and its TCRdb copy is limited to in-frame clones, with some not included. The sample carries 14,000 or so clones, about 82% recorded once. The CDR3 totals 14 residues. Trimming shortened V by 3 bases and J by 4 bases, and 12 bases separated the two germline ends. Germline values: CDR1 ENHRY, CDR2 SYGVKD. The receptor comes from a human donor in good health. The sample taken for sequencing was PBMCs. The V and J genes are TRBV10-3 and TRBJ2-5, with D tentatively TRBD2 (5 bases). The CDR3, as DNA: TGTGCCATCAGTGATCCCCAAGGAGGAGAGACCCAGTACTTC. Translating it yields CAISDPQGGETQYF.